This T cell receptor beta chain is drawn from a study of cytomegalovirus exposure and HLA in healthy donors. Study at large: Findings of an earlier analysis included over 95 million unique TCR beta sequences from some 180 million T cells. General study points: Presence/absence analysis assumed near-uniform sequencing depth across donors.

On this clone: Its antigen is unknown.

CDR1 and CDR2 (germline): ENHRY, SYGVKD. This CDR3 is built from 14 residues. The V end lost 4 bases, the J end lost 1 base, and 8 bases lay between the germline ends. Vbeta (60) and Jbeta (13) primers were used in the PCR. Here immunoSEQ multiplex PCR was the method, and the copy in TCRdb shows in-frame clones only, minus some. The table has about 65,000 clones, over 50% seen once. The origin of this receptor is a man aged 25 to 40 in good health and CMV-seronegative. The sample consisted of PBMCs. The chain joins TRBV10-3 to TRBJ1-5; D remains ambiguous. The CDR3 is CAISVEESNQPQHF. The CDR3 coding sequence is TGTGCCATCAGTGTCGAGGAGAGCAATCAGCCCCAGCATTTT.